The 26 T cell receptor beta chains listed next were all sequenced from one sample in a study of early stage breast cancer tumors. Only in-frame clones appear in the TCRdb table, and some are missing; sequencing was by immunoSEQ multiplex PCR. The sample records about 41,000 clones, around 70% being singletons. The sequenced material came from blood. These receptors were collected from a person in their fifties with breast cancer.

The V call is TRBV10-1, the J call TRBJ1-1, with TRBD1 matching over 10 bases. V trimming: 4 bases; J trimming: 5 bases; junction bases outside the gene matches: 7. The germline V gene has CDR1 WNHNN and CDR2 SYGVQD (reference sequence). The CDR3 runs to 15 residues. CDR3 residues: CASSGTGTGVTEAFF. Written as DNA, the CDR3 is TGCGCCAGCAGTGGGACCGGGACAGGGGTAACTGAAGCTTTCTTT.

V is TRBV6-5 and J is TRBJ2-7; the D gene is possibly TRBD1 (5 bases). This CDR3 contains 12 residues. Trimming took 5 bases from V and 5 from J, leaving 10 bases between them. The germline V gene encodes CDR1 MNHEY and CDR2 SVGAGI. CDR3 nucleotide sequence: TGTGCCAGCAGTCAGGGTGGGAACGAGCAGTACGTC. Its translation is CASSQGGNEQYV.

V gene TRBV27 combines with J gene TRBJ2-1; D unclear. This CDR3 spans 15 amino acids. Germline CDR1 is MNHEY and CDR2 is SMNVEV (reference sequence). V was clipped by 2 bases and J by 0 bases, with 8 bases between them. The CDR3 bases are TGTGCCAGCAGTTTAGCGCCAAGCTCCTACAATGAGCAGTTCTTC. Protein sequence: CASSLAPSSYNEQFF.

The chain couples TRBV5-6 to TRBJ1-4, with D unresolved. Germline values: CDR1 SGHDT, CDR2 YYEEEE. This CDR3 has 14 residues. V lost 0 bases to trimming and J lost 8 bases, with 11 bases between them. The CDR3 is CASSLGQRKEKLFF. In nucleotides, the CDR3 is TGTGCCAGCAGCTTGGGGCAGAGGAAGGAAAAACTGTTTTTT.

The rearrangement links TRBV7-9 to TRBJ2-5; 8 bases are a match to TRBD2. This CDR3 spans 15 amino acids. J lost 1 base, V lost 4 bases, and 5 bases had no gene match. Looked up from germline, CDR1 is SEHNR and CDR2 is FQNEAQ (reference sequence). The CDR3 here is CASSSWSGSQETQYF. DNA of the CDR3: TGTGCCAGCAGCTCCTGGAGCGGGAGCCAAGAGACCCAGTACTTC.

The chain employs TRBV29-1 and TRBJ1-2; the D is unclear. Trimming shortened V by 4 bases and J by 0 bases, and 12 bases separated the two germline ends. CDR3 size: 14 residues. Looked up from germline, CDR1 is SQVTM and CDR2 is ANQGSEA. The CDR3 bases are TGCAGCGTTGTTGAGGGATTAGCTAACTATGGCTACACCTTC. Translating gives CSVVEGLANYGYTF.

The CDR3 protein is CASSVDPASLYEQYF. CDR3 coding DNA: TGTGCCAGCAGCGTAGATCCAGCGAGCCTCTACGAGCAGTACTTC. The chain carries TRBV9 and TRBJ2-7, with D unresolved. V was cut by 0 bases and J by 3 bases, with 13 bases left in between. The CDR3 has 15 residues. CDR1 is SGDLS, CDR2 YYNGEE, per germline.

The CDR3 spells CASSFPTAGRNEQFF. In DNA, the CDR3 is TGTGCCAGCAGCTTTCCGACAGCGGGGAGGAATGAGCAGTTCTTC. The rearrangement uses TRBV7-9 and TRBJ2-1; 7 bases line up with TRBD2. Germline CDR1 reads SEHNR; CDR2 reads FQNEAQ (reference sequence). Trimming took 3 bases from V and 7 from J; bases not matched to a gene: 9. The CDR3 is made up of 15 amino acids.

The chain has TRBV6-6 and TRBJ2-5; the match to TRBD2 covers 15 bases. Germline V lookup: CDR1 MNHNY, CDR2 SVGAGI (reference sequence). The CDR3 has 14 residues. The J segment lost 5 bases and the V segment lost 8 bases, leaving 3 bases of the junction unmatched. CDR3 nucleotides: TGTGCCAGCGGACTAGCGGGGGGGCAGGAGACCCAGTACTTC. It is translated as CASGLAGGQETQYF.

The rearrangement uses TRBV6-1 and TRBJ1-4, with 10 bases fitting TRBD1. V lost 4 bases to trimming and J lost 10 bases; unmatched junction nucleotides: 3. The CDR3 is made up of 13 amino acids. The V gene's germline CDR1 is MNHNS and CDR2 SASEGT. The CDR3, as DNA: TGTGCCAGCAGTGGGACAGGGGGTGGAAAACTGTTTTTT. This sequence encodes CASSGTGGGKLFF.

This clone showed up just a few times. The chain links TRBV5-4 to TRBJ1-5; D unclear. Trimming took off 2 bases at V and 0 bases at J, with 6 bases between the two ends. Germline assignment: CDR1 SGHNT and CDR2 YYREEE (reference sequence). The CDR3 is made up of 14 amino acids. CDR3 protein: CASSLTGSNQPQHF. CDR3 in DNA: TGTGCCAGCAGCTTAACGGGTAGCAATCAGCCCCAGCATTTT. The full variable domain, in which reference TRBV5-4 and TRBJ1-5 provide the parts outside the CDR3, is ETGVTQSPTHLIKTRGQQVTLRCSSQSGHNTVSWYQQALGQGPQFIFQYYREEENGRGNFPPRFSGLQFPNYSSELNVNALELDDSALYLCASSLTGSNQPQHFGDGTRLSIL.

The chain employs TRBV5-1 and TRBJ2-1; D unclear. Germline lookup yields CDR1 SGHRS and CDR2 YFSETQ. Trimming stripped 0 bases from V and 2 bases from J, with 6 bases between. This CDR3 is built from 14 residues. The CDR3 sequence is CASSLGQTYNEQFF. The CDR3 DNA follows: TGCGCCAGCAGCTTGGGGCAGACCTACAATGAGCAGTTCTTC.

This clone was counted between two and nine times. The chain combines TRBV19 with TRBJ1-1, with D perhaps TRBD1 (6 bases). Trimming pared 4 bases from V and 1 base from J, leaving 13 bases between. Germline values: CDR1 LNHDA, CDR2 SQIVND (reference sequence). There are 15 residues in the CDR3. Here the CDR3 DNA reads TGTGCCAGTAGTAAGGGCCAGGGGAGGAACACTGAAGCTTTCTTT. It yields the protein CASSKGQGRNTEAFF.

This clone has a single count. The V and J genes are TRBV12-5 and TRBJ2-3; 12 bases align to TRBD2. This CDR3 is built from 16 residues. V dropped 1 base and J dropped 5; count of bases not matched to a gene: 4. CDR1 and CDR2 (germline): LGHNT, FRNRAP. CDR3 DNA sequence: TGTGCTAGTGGTTTGGGGACTAGCGGGGATAGAGATACGCAGTATTTT. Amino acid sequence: CASGLGTSGDRDTQYF.

CDR3 loop: CASSRQGIVNEQFF. For the CDR3, the DNA is TGTGCCAGCAGCAGGCAGGGAATAGTAAATGAGCAGTTCTTC. The genes are TRBV9 and TRBJ2-1; possibly TRBD1 for D (5 bases). Germline CDR1 SGDLS, CDR2 YYNGEE. CDR3 length: 14 amino acids. Trimming left V 4 bases short and J 7 bases short, with 15 bases between. Using reference TRBV9 and TRBJ2-1 for the parts outside the CDR3, the full variable domain is DSGVTQTPKHLITATGQRVTLRCSPRSGDLSVYWYQQSLDQGLQFLIQYYNGEERAKGNILERFSAQQFPDLHSELNLSSLELGDSALYFCASSRQGIVNEQFFGPGTRLTVL.

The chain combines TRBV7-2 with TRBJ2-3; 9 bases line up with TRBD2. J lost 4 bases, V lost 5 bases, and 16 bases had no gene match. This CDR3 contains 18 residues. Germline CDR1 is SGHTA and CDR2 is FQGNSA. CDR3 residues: CASSHRNPSGVGADTQYF. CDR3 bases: TGTGCCAGCAGCCATCGCAACCCTAGCGGGGTGGGTGCAGATACGCAGTATTTT.

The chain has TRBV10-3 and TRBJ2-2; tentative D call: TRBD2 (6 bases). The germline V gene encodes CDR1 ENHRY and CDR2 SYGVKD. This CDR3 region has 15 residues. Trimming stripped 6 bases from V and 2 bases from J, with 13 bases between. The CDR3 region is CAISPDGGNTGELFF. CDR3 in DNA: TGTGCCATCAGCCCTGACGGGGGTAACACCGGGGAGCTGTTTTTT.

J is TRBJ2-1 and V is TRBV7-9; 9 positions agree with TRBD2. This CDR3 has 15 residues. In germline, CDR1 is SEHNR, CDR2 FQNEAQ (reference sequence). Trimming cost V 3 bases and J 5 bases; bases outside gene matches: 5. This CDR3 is CASSFAGGTHNEQFF. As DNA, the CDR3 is TGTGCCAGCAGCTTTGCGGGAGGGACCCACAATGAGCAGTTCTTC.

The CDR3 sequence is CASGLFPPKAGEDEQYF. The CDR3 bases are TGTGCTAGTGGTTTGTTCCCCCCCAAGGCAGGGGAAGACGAGCAGTACTTC. The chain couples TRBV12-5 to TRBJ2-7, with D maybe TRBD1 (6 bases). Per germline, CDR1 LGHNT and CDR2 FRNRAP. CDR3 size: 17 residues. V dropped 2 bases and J dropped 5 bases, with 22 bases sitting between them.

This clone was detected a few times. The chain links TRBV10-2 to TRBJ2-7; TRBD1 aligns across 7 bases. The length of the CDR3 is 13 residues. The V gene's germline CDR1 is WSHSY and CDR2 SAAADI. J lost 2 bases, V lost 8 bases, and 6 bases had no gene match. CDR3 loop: CASGQGVAYEQYV. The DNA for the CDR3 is TGCGCCAGCGGGCAGGGGGTGGCCTACGAGCAGTACGTC.

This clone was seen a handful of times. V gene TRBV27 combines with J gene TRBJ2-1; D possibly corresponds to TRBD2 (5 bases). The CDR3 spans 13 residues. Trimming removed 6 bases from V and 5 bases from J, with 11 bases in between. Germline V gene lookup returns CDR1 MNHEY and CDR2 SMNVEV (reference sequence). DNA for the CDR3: TGTGCCAGCAGATTGGGAGTCAACAATGAGCAGTTCTTC. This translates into CASRLGVNNEQFF.

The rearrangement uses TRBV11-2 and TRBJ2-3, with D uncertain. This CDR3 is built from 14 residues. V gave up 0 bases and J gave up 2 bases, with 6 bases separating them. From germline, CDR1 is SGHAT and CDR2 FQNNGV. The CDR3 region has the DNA TGTGCCAGCAGCTTAGAACTGCCCACAGATACGCAGTATTTT. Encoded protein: CASSLELPTDTQYF.

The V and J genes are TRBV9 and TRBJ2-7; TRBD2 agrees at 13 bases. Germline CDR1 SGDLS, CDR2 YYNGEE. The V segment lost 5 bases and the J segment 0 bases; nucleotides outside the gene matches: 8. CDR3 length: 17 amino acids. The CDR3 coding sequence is TGTGCCAGCAGTGCGGGACTAGCGGGACCGTTCTCCTACGAGCAGTACTTC. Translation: CASSAGLAGPFSYEQYF.

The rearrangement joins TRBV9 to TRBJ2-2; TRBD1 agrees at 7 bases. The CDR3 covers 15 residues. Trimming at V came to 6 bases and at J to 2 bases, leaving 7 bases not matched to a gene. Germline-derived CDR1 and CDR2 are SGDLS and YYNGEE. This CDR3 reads CASTPGQTNTGELFF. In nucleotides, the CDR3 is TGTGCCAGCACCCCGGGACAGACCAACACCGGGGAGCTGTTTTTT.

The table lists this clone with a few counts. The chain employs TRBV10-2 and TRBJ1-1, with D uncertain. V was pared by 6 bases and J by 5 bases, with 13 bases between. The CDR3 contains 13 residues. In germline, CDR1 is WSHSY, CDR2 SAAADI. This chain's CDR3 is CASREEIMTEAFF. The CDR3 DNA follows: TGCGCCAGCAGAGAGGAGATAATGACTGAAGCTTTCTTT.

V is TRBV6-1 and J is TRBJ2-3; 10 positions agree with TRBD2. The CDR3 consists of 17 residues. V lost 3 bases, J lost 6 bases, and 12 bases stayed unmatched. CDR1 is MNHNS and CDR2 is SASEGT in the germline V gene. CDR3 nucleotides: TGTGCCAGCAGTGAGACCCCGGGACTAGCGTTCGGGGATACGCAGTATTTT. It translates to CASSETPGLAFGDTQYF.